Each of the 8 T cell receptor beta chains below was sequenced from the same sample in a study of identical twins listed by TCRdb under 2016. The library was obtained by 5' RACE. The reads were generated on an Illumina HiSeq 2000. TCRdb's own reprocessing of the public reads used fastp at Q25 and MiXCR and kept productive beta chains. All rows with the same CDR3 protein become a single entry with the most common DNA and genes. Across this sample there are hundreds of thousands of distinct CDR3 sequences, with around 5.7% seen only once. The top ten constitute under 2% of the sample. Sequencing was performed on naive T cells sorted from blood. What the cell subset or site label conveys for this sample: cells isolated with a human naive T-cell isolation kit. The receptors were gathered from a man between 18 and 29 years old in good health.

The sample holds many counts of this clonotype. This sequence joins TRBV20-1 and TRBJ2-5; D perhaps matches TRBD1 (5 bases). This CDR3 region has 10 residues. Per germline, CDR1 DFQATT and CDR2 SNEGSKA (reference sequence). CDR3 in amino acids: CSARQETQYF. The CDR3 DNA reads as TGCAGCGCGAGACAGGAGACCCAGTACTTC.

Written as DNA, the CDR3 is TGTGCCAGCAGCTTCCCGGCTGGAGCGCAAGAGACCCAGTACTTC. This gives the protein CASSFPAGAQETQYF. This chain connects TRBV7-9 to TRBJ2-5; D uncertain. This CDR3 has 15 amino acids. Germline CDR1 SEHNR, CDR2 FQNEAQ (reference sequence). V lost 3 bases and J 2 bases, leaving 13 bases between the germline ends.

At least ten counts were recorded for this clonotype. The V call is TRBV20-1, the J call TRBJ1-4; D is ambiguous. The germline CDR1 and CDR2 sequences are DFQATT and SNEGSKA (reference sequence). V shed 3 bases and J shed 8 bases, with 16 bases lying between them. The CDR3 runs to 14 residues. This chain's CDR3 is CSASIRGNLEKLFF. In nucleotides, the CDR3 is TGCAGTGCTAGTATCCGGGGAAACTTGGAAAAACTGTTTTTT.

The V and J genes are TRBV7-2 and TRBJ2-1, with TRBD2 identical over 13 bases. Germline assignment: CDR1 SGHTA and CDR2 FQGNSA. The CDR3 covers 15 residues. The junction had 3 bases not matched to a gene; V was cut back by 5 bases and J by 5 bases. CDR3 residues: CASSQLAGGNNEQFF. The CDR3 DNA follows: TGTGCCAGCAGCCAACTAGCGGGAGGGAACAATGAGCAGTTCTTC.

The table lists this clonotype with many counts. V gene TRBV4-3 combines with J gene TRBJ2-7, with 14 nucleotides matching TRBD2. This CDR3 comprises 15 residues. Germline V gives CDR1 LGHNA, CDR2 YSLEER. Trimming took 3 bases from V and 3 from J; bases not matched to a gene: 1. The DNA of the CDR3 is TGCGCCAGCAGCCAGGGGACTAGCGGGGGCTACGAGCAGTACTTC. It specifies CASSQGTSGGYEQYF.

There are many counts of this clonotype. This chain connects TRBV9 to TRBJ2-3; 8 bases are shared with TRBD1. Trimming cost V 2 bases and J 5 bases; bases outside gene matches: 10. Germline V gene lookup returns CDR1 SGDLS and CDR2 YYNGEE. The CDR3 spans 16 residues. The chain's CDR3 is CASSVPGQGFEDTQYF. In DNA, the CDR3 is TGTGCCAGCAGCGTTCCAGGACAGGGTTTTGAAGATACGCAGTATTTT. The full variable domain, rest sourced from reference TRBV9 and TRBJ2-3, is DSGVTQTPKHLITATGQRVTLRCSPRSGDLSVYWYQQSLDQGLQFLIQYYNGEERAKGNILERFSAQQFPDLHSELNLSSLELGDSALYFCASSVPGQGFEDTQYFGPGTRLTVL.

This clonotype has only a few counts. The chain combines TRBV5-1 with TRBJ2-3; D might be TRBD2 (6 bases). The germline V gene has CDR1 SGHRS and CDR2 YFSETQ. V was clipped by 6 bases and J by 0 bases, with 8 bases between them. The CDR3 extends over 13 amino acids. CDR3 nucleotides: TGCGCCAGCACGACTAGAAGCACAGATACGCAGTATTTT. It codes for CASTTRSTDTQYF.

This clonotype was found many times. This chain links TRBV20-1 with TRBJ1-1, with 8 bases matching TRBD1. The germline gives CDR1 DFQATT, CDR2 SNEGSKA (reference sequence). This CDR3 comprises 15 residues. V gave up 0 bases and J gave up 5 bases; unmatched junction bases: 8. The CDR3: CSARDLLQGGTEAFF. The CDR3 coding sequence is TGCAGTGCTAGAGATCTACTACAGGGGGGTACTGAAGCTTTCTTT.